Listed below are T cell receptor beta chains from one sample, sequenced in a study of blood T cell repertoires in COVID-19. The assay was immunoSEQ multiplex PCR, and TCRdb's table has in-frame clones only and misses some. The sample carries tens of thousands of clones, around 70% recorded once. Specimen: peripheral blood. Receptors were obtained from a man in his 70s with acute or convalescent COVID-19. The CDR3 runs from the conserved cysteine through the conserved F or W. The D gene is left open where the match is weak. Clone size is given for some rows only: seen once, a few or many times, or a class if the clone is expanded.

d_gene: TRBD1
abundance: .
v_gene: TRBV7-2
j_gene: TRBJ1-2
CDR3aa: CASSSTGAQNGYTF
CDR3nt: TGTGCCAGCAGCTCTACAGGGGCACAGAATGGCTACACCTTC

d_gene: .
abundance: .
v_gene: TRBV5-4
j_gene: TRBJ2-5
CDR3aa: CASSAQEGGETQYF
CDR3nt: TGTGCCAGCAGTGCACAGGAGGGTGGAGAGACCCAGTACTTC

d_gene: TRBD1
abundance: .
v_gene: TRBV19
j_gene: TRBJ2-3
CDR3aa: CASSDRGSTDTQYF
CDR3nt: TGTGCCAGTAGTGACAGGGGCAGCACAGATACGCAGTATTTT

d_gene: TRBD1
abundance: .
v_gene: TRBV4-2
j_gene: TRBJ1-6
CDR3aa: CASSQTDRVTYNSPLHF
CDR3nt: TGTGCCAGCAGCCAAACCGACAGGGTCACCTATAATTCACCCCTCCACTTT

d_gene: .
abundance: .
v_gene: TRBV6-2/TRBV6-3
j_gene: TRBJ1-1
CDR3aa: CASSYQYTEAFF
CDR3nt: TGTGCCAGCAGTTACCAGTACACTGAAGCTTTCTTT

d_gene: .
abundance: few
v_gene: TRBV11-1
j_gene: TRBJ2-1
CDR3aa: CASSSREYNEQFF
CDR3nt: TGTGCCAGCAGCTCAAGGGAGTACAATGAGCAGTTCTTC

d_gene: .
abundance: few
v_gene: TRBV2
j_gene: TRBJ2-5
CDR3aa: CASSAGVAEPKTQYF
CDR3nt: TGTGCCAGCAGCGCCGGAGTAGCTGAGCCCAAGACCCAGTACTTC

d_gene: .
abundance: .
v_gene: TRBV7-6
j_gene: TRBJ2-1
CDR3aa: CASSPTEDFNEQFF
CDR3nt: TGTGCCAGCAGCCCCACGGAGGACTTCAATGAGCAGTTCTTC

d_gene: TRBD1
abundance: .
v_gene: TRBV19
j_gene: TRBJ1-5
CDR3aa: CASSIDFSGQNQPQHF
CDR3nt: TGTGCCAGTAGTATAGATTTTTCGGGACAGAATCAGCCCCAGCATTTT

d_gene: TRBD2
abundance: .
v_gene: TRBV5-1
j_gene: TRBJ2-5
CDR3aa: CASSLVPSGVQEPQYF
CDR3nt: TGCGCCAGCAGCTTGGTTCCTAGCGGGGTCCAAGAGCCCCAGTACTTC

d_gene: TRBD2
abundance: .
v_gene: TRBV5-1
j_gene: TRBJ2-1
CDR3aa: CASSVTSADEQFF
CDR3nt: TGCGCCAGCAGCGTGACTAGCGCCGATGAGCAGTTCTTC

d_gene: TRBD2
abundance: .
v_gene: TRBV12-3/TRBV12-4
j_gene: TRBJ2-1
CDR3aa: CASSSTSGREQFF
CDR3nt: TGTGCCAGCAGTTCGACTAGCGGGAGGGAGCAGTTCTTC

d_gene: .
abundance: .
v_gene: TRBV10-2
j_gene: TRBJ2-3
CDR3aa: CASSESETDTQYF
CDR3nt: TGCGCCAGCAGTGAGTCGGAGACAGATACGCAGTATTTT

d_gene: TRBD1
abundance: .
v_gene: TRBV18
j_gene: TRBJ1-2
CDR3aa: CASSPTGVDYGYTF
CDR3nt: TGTGCCAGCTCCCCCACAGGGGTAGACTATGGCTACACCTTC

d_gene: .
abundance: .
v_gene: TRBV19
j_gene: TRBJ2-1
CDR3aa: CASSSSPSARKFF
CDR3nt: TGTGCCAGTAGTAGTTCCCCTAGCGCCCGGAAGTTCTTC

d_gene: TRBD1
abundance: .
v_gene: TRBV19
j_gene: TRBJ1-5
CDR3aa: CASSTRQGTFSNQPQHF
CDR3nt: TGTGCCAGTAGTACCCGACAGGGGACGTTTAGCAATCAGCCCCAGCATTTT

d_gene: TRBD1
abundance: .
v_gene: TRBV5-6
j_gene: TRBJ1-2
CDR3aa: CASSFAGTGMIGYTF
CDR3nt: TGTGCCAGCAGCTTTGCCGGGACAGGGATGATTGGCTACACCTTC

d_gene: TRBD1
abundance: .
v_gene: TRBV5-6
j_gene: TRBJ2-3
CDR3aa: CASSRGTGSSAQYF
CDR3nt: TGTGCCAGCAGCCGTGGGACAGGGTCGTCAGCGCAGTATTTT

d_gene: TRBD1
abundance: .
v_gene: TRBV9
j_gene: TRBJ2-7
CDR3aa: CASSVGGQSYEQYF
CDR3nt: TGTGCCAGCAGCGTAGGGGGACAGTCCTACGAGCAGTACTTC

d_gene: .
abundance: .
v_gene: TRBV5-1
j_gene: TRBJ2-5
CDR3aa: CASSPGLIQETQYF
CDR3nt: TGCGCCAGCAGCCCGGGACTCATCCAAGAGACCCAGTACTTC

d_gene: .
abundance: .
v_gene: TRBV5-1
j_gene: TRBJ1-1
CDR3aa: CASSSLDGGWTEAFF
CDR3nt: TGCGCCAGCAGCTCCCTGGACGGGGGGTGGACTGAAGCTTTCTTT

d_gene: .
abundance: .
v_gene: TRBV6-2/TRBV6-3
j_gene: TRBJ1-1
CDR3aa: CASSSSRVTEAFF
CDR3nt: TGTGCCAGCAGTTCGAGCCGGGTCACTGAAGCTTTCTTT

d_gene: .
abundance: .
v_gene: TRBV18
j_gene: TRBJ1-1
CDR3aa: CASSLGNTEAFF
CDR3nt: TGTGCCAGCTCACTCGGGAACACTGAAGCTTTCTTT

d_gene: TRBD1
abundance: .
v_gene: TRBV5-4
j_gene: TRBJ1-4
CDR3aa: CASSENRGLNEKLFF
CDR3nt: TGTGCCAGCAGCGAAAACAGGGGGCTTAATGAAAAACTGTTTTTT

d_gene: TRBD1
abundance: .
v_gene: TRBV24-1
j_gene: TRBJ2-5
CDR3aa: CATSDLGGTGFQETQYF
CDR3nt: TGTGCCACCAGTGACCTAGGAGGGACAGGCTTCCAAGAGACCCAGTACTTC

d_gene: TRBD2
abundance: few
v_gene: TRBV4-3
j_gene: TRBJ2-3
CDR3aa: CASSQGAGGADTQYF
CDR3nt: TGCGCCAGCAGCCAAGGAGCGGGAGGGGCAGATACGCAGTATTTT

d_gene: TRBD2
abundance: .
v_gene: TRBV9
j_gene: TRBJ2-7
CDR3aa: CASSGGTSGTYEQYF
CDR3nt: TGTGCCAGCAGCGGAGGGACTAGCGGAACGTACGAGCAGTACTTC

d_gene: .
abundance: once
v_gene: TRBV5-4
j_gene: TRBJ2-3
CDR3aa: CASSLGGRGRTDTQYF
CDR3nt: TGTGCCAGCAGCTTGGGGGGCAGGGGACGGACAGATACGCAGTATTTT

d_gene: TRBD1
abundance: .
v_gene: TRBV7-2
j_gene: TRBJ1-3
CDR3aa: CASSYLTGRGNTIYF
CDR3nt: TGTGCCAGCAGCTACCTGACAGGGCGCGGAAACACCATATATTTT

d_gene: .
abundance: .
v_gene: TRBV15
j_gene: TRBJ2-1
CDR3aa: CATSRAGENEQFF
CDR3nt: TGTGCCACCAGCAGAGCCGGGGAAAATGAGCAGTTCTTC

d_gene: .
abundance: .
v_gene: TRBV7-3
j_gene: TRBJ1-2
CDR3aa: CASSLTFAPPYTF
CDR3nt: TGTGCCAGCAGCTTAACGTTCGCGCCACCATACACCTTC

d_gene: .
abundance: .
v_gene: TRBV10-3
j_gene: TRBJ1-1
CDR3aa: CAITRHGMNTEAFF
CDR3nt: TGTGCCATCACCAGGCACGGGATGAACACTGAAGCTTTCTTT

d_gene: .
abundance: .
v_gene: TRBV5-1
j_gene: TRBJ2-1
CDR3aa: CASSSQGFEQFF
CDR3nt: TGCGCCAGCAGCTCACAGGGATTTGAGCAGTTCTTC

d_gene: .
abundance: .
v_gene: TRBV28
j_gene: TRBJ1-1
CDR3aa: CASSPRLVGTEAFF
CDR3nt: TGTGCCAGCAGTCCGCGATTGGTCGGGACTGAAGCTTTCTTT

d_gene: .
abundance: .
v_gene: TRBV7-6
j_gene: TRBJ2-2
CDR3aa: CASSPPDSYTGELFF
CDR3nt: TGTGCCAGCAGCCCACCGGACTCTTACACCGGGGAGCTGTTTTTT

d_gene: TRBD2
abundance: .
v_gene: TRBV6-5
j_gene: TRBJ2-7
CDR3aa: CASSYSAASGSYEQYF
CDR3nt: TGTGCCAGCAGTTACTCAGCGGCTAGCGGCTCCTACGAGCAGTACTTC

d_gene: .
abundance: .
v_gene: TRBV2
j_gene: TRBJ2-1
CDR3aa: CASYPRWGAYNEQFF
CDR3nt: TGTGCCAGCTACCCCAGGTGGGGGGCCTACAATGAGCAGTTCTTC

d_gene: .
abundance: .
v_gene: TRBV11-3
j_gene: TRBJ2-1
CDR3aa: CASSEGGSKNEQFF
CDR3nt: TGTGCCAGCAGTGAAGGTGGGAGTAAGAATGAGCAGTTCTTC

d_gene: .
abundance: few
v_gene: TRBV7-9
j_gene: TRBJ2-1
CDR3aa: CASSMSGLPTGNNEQFF
CDR3nt: TGTGCCAGCTCTATGTCCGGACTACCCACCGGAAACAATGAGCAGTTCTTC

d_gene: .
abundance: .
v_gene: TRBV4-1
j_gene: TRBJ2-5
CDR3aa: CASSQIWRSTQETQYF
CDR3nt: TGCGCCAGCAGCCAAATCTGGCGGAGTACCCAAGAGACCCAGTACTTC

d_gene: TRBD1
abundance: .
v_gene: TRBV5-1
j_gene: TRBJ2-7
CDR3aa: CASSLVTGGGYEQYF
CDR3nt: TGCGCCAGCAGCTTGGTGACAGGGGGCGGCTACGAGCAGTACTTC